The 20 T cell receptor beta chains given below trace back to one sample, sequenced in a study of T-cell reconstitution after alpha-beta-depleted transplantation in children. Preparing the TCRbeta library involved the use of unique molecular identifiers. Each CDR3 protein gets one entry after TCRdb re-called the PCR reads with MiXCR. This sample has 700,000 or so distinct CDR3 sequences, with roughly 14% found just once. Here the sequenced sample was PBMCs, taken before TCRalphabeta/CD19-depleted stem cell transplant. These receptors came from a girl aged 2 to 10 with congenital amegakaryocytic thrombocytopenia, due to receive a stem cell transplant.

This clonotype was recorded many times. The chain employs TRBV6-1 and TRBJ1-1, with D possibly TRBD1 on 5 matching bases. The V gene's germline CDR1 is MNHNS and CDR2 SASEGT. The ends were cut back, 4 bases at V and 4 bases at J, with 10 bases in the middle. This CDR3 has 13 amino acids. CDR3 sequence reads: CASSARDLTEAFF. In DNA form, the CDR3 reads TGTGCCAGCAGTGCAAGGGACCTCACTGAAGCTTTCTTT.

This clonotype has a handful of counts. J is TRBJ2-5 and V is TRBV28; D is undetermined. CDR3 length: 14 residues. V lost 5 bases to trimming and J lost 3 bases, with 13 bases between them. CDR1 MDHEN and CDR2 SYDVKM come from the germline V gene. CDR3 protein: CASSMQERKETQYF. Here the CDR3 DNA reads TGTGCCAGCAGTATGCAGGAGCGAAAAGAGACCCAGTACTTC.

At least ten counts were recorded for this clonotype. CDR3: CASSFGGSLNTEAFF. CDR3 DNA sequence: TGTGCCAGCAGCTTCGGCGGCAGCTTGAACACTGAAGCTTTCTTT. This chain uses TRBV7-8 with TRBJ1-1; no firm D call. The V end lost 3 bases, the J end lost 0 bases, and 11 bases lay between the germline ends. The CDR3 extends over 15 amino acids. Germline-derived CDR1 and CDR2 are SGHVS and FQNEAQ.

V gene TRBV12-5 combines with J gene TRBJ1-1; no reliable D call. The V end was cut by 2 bases, the J end by 1 base, with 23 bases between. The CDR3 length is 19 residues. The V gene's germline CDR1 is LGHNT and CDR2 FRNRAP. The CDR3 DNA sequence: TGTGCTAGTGGTTTGCCCCAACTCCTACGGACGGAAAAGAACACTGAAGCTTTCTTT. It yields the protein CASGLPQLLRTEKNTEAFF.

This chain connects TRBV12-3 or TRBV12-4 to TRBJ2-1; maybe TRBD2 (5 bases). Trimming took off 5 bases at V and 15 bases at J, with 14 bases between the two ends. CDR3 size: 11 residues. This chain's CDR3 is CASSPGVLRFF. DNA for the CDR3: TGTGCCAGCAGTCCCGGGGTTTTACGGTTCTTC.

This clonotype occurred a few times. The chain has TRBV20-1 and TRBJ2-1; 7 nucleotides match TRBD1. Germline V gene lookup returns CDR1 DFQATT and CDR2 SNEGSKA (reference sequence). The V gene end was trimmed by 6 bases and the J gene end by 7 bases; junction bases not matched to a gene: 9. The CDR3 sequence is 13 residues long. CDR3 region: CSANRQGRNEQFF. CDR3 DNA sequence: TGCAGTGCCAACAGACAGGGAAGGAATGAGCAGTTCTTC.

This clonotype showed up many times. This chain joins TRBV3-1 and TRBJ2-7; D not resolved. Germline V gene data show CDR1 as LGHDT and CDR2 as YNNKEL (reference sequence). The length of the CDR3 is 17 residues. The germline V and J ends were trimmed by 1 base and 0 bases, with 16 bases remaining between them. This chain's CDR3 is CASSQVGGPIPSYEQYF. In DNA, the CDR3 is TGTGCCAGCAGCCAAGTGGGTGGACCCATCCCCTCCTACGAGCAGTACTTC.

The chain recombines TRBV24-1 with TRBJ2-1; the D gene is possibly TRBD2 (6 bases). The germline V and J ends were trimmed by 8 bases and 5 bases, with 15 bases remaining between them. This CDR3 has 14 amino acids. Germline V gene lookup returns CDR1 KGHDR and CDR2 SFDVKD. The CDR3 coding sequence is TGTGCCACCATCACTCTCGGGGGACACAATGAGCAGTTCTTC. Its protein product is CATITLGGHNEQFF.

The genes are TRBV28 and TRBJ2-3; D is uncertain. V lost 7 bases, J lost 2 bases, and 19 bases lay in between. The CDR3 spans 16 residues. CDR1 is MDHEN and CDR2 is SYDVKM in the germline V gene. Here the CDR3 reads CASTHFDGGSTDTQYF. The CDR3 DNA is TGTGCCAGCACACACTTTGATGGCGGTTCCACAGATACGCAGTATTTT.

This clonotype was counted between two and nine times. The chain carries TRBV14 and TRBJ2-6; D is unclear. With 1 base removed from V and 1 base from J, the gap between germline ends came to 5 bases. This CDR3 is 15 amino acids long. Germline V CDR1 and CDR2: SGHDN, FVKESK. The CDR3 DNA reads TGTGCCAGCAGCCAAGTCGTGTCTGGGGCCAACGTCCTGACTTTC. The encoded protein is CASSQVVSGANVLTF.

In its sample, this clonotype was seen many times. The CDR3 spells CSAPLASSTDTQYF. CDR3 nucleotides: TGCAGTGCTCCTCTAGCGTCTAGCACAGATACGCAGTATTTT. The V gene is TRBV20-1, the J gene TRBJ2-3; the D gene is possibly TRBD2 (6 bases). CDR1 is DFQATT, CDR2 SNEGSKA, per germline (reference sequence). Between the trimmed V and J ends, which lost 5 bases and 0 bases, there was a span of 12 bases. CDR3 size: 14 residues.

This clonotype occurred many times. CDR3 sequence reads: CASSQVNVADPYEQYF. CDR3 sequence (DNA): TGTGCCAGCAGTCAAGTAAATGTAGCGGACCCCTACGAGCAGTACTTC. This sequence joins TRBV12-3 or TRBV12-4 and TRBJ2-7, with D maybe TRBD2 (6 bases). Trimming took 5 bases from V and 2 from J, leaving 19 bases between them. The CDR3 loop spans 16 amino acids.

This clonotype was seen ten or more times. This sequence joins TRBV20-1 and TRBJ2-7; perhaps D is TRBD1 or TRBD2 (6 bases each). The V end was cut by 4 bases, the J end by 7 bases, with 20 bases between. This CDR3 is built from 14 residues. Germline CDR1 is DFQATT and CDR2 is SNEGSKA (reference sequence). The CDR3 loop is CSAIPGARGGEQYF. The DNA of the CDR3 is TGCAGTGCTATCCCAGGGGCCCGCGGAGGGGAGCAGTACTTC.

The V call is TRBV7-9, the J call TRBJ2-5; D is unclear. CDR1 SEHNR and CDR2 FQNEAQ come from the germline V gene (reference sequence). Trimming removed 10 bases from V and 3 bases from J, with 9 bases in between. The CDR3 extends over 11 amino acids. CDR3 sequence (DNA): TGTGCCACCGTGGCAGAAGAGACCCAGTACTTC. As protein: CATVAEETQYF.

This clonotype was seen a handful of times. The chain is built from TRBV5-1 and TRBJ2-1, with D possibly TRBD1 on 6 matching bases. Germline V lookup: CDR1 SGHRS, CDR2 YFSETQ. The CDR3 spans 17 residues. V was trimmed by 4 bases and J by 2 bases, leaving 19 bases between them. CDR3 sequence (DNA): TGCGCCAGCAGCCCCAAGAGGGGGAACCCTGCCTACAATGAGCAGTTCTTC. Translated, it gives CASSPKRGNPAYNEQFF. The full variable domain, with the rest looked up from reference TRBV5-1 and TRBJ2-1, is KAGVTQTPRYLIKTRGQQVTLSCSPISGHRSVSWYQQTPGQGLQFLFEYFSETQRNKGNFPGRFSGRQFSNSRSEMNVSTLELGDSALYLCASSPKRGNPAYNEQFFGPGTRLTVL.

This clonotype was seen many times. The J gene is TRBJ2-3, the V gene TRBV29-1; weak D call: TRBD1 (6 bases). This CDR3 contains 14 residues. Trimming removed 4 bases at V and 5 bases at J, with 16 bases between. CDR1 and CDR2 from the germline V gene are SQVTM and ANQGSEA. CDR3 coding DNA: TGCAGCGTTGGTCCTCAGGGGCCGGGAGATACGCAGTATTTT. Amino acid sequence: CSVGPQGPGDTQYF.

This clonotype was counted ten times or more. The rearrangement links TRBV5-1 to TRBJ2-4, with 12 bases fitting TRBD2. Unmatched junction bases numbered 9, after V lost 4 bases and J lost 7 bases. Germline CDR1 is SGHRS and CDR2 is YFSETQ. The length of the CDR3 is 16 residues. CDR3 region: CASSARTSGISNIQYF. As DNA, the CDR3 is TGCGCCAGCAGCGCAAGGACTAGCGGGATAAGTAACATTCAGTACTTC.

This clonotype was detected ten times or more. The V call is TRBV10-3, the J call TRBJ2-1; no reliable D call. Germline loops: CDR1 ENHRY, CDR2 SYGVKD. This CDR3 spans 13 amino acids. The V gene lost 9 bases and the J gene lost 6 bases, with 15 bases spanning the gap. This chain's CDR3 is CAIAGLTSNEQFF. CDR3 coding DNA: TGTGCCATAGCCGGTTTGACCTCCAATGAGCAGTTCTTC.

This clonotype was detected a few times. V usage is TRBV12-3 or TRBV12-4 and J usage is TRBJ2-7; 8 bases align to TRBD2. V shed 6 bases, J shed 2 bases, and the junction held 9 bases outside the gene matches. The CDR3 extends over 15 amino acids. CDR3: CASRPGLGIAYEQYF. CDR3 sequence (DNA): TGTGCCAGCAGGCCGGGACTAGGAATCGCCTACGAGCAGTACTTC.

The V and J genes are TRBV3-1 and TRBJ2-1; D not resolved. The germline V and J ends were trimmed by 5 bases and 6 bases, with 11 bases remaining between them. Germline CDR1 and CDR2: LGHDT and YNNKEL (reference sequence). The CDR3 extends over 13 amino acids. The CDR3 sequence is CASSYPATNEQFF. In DNA form, the CDR3 reads TGTGCCAGCAGCTATCCAGCGACCAATGAGCAGTTCTTC.